This TCR beta chain came from a study of human T cells and chemical hapten exposure. Study-level information: Chiefly female patients presented with alopecia areata, totalis or universalis. Study results and caveats: Healthy individuals' immune responses may differ from those of donors, who had alopecia. The number of TCRs over 1 in 1000 frequency stayed unchanged after DPC.

This clonotype was counted between two and nine times. Its cognate antigen is unknown. This CDR3 comprises 12 residues. CDR1 and CDR2 (germline): SEHNR, FQNEAQ (reference sequence). V dropped 5 bases and J dropped 4 bases, with 6 bases sitting between them. MiXCR was run by TCRdb on the RACE reads, yielding one entry per CDR3 protein. The sample contains 65,000 to 95,000 distinct CDR3 sequences, 6.6% of which appear only once. This sample's time point: patch test 2, 6 weeks after DPC sensitization. Noted treatment: therapeutic diphenylcyclopropenone sensitization with weekly scalp DPC. The authors extracted total RNA from unfractionated whole blood.

The chain joins TRBV7-9 to TRBJ1-5; D remains ambiguous. The receptor comes from a woman aged 30 to 39 with alopecia areata. Some clones in this sample may be carry-over from other donors' samples. Here the sequenced sample was whole blood, taken in connection with sensitization to the hapten diphenylcyclopropenone (DPC). The CDR3: CASSLANQPQHF. CDR3 sequence (DNA): TGTGCCAGCAGCCTGGCAAATCAGCCCCAGCATTTT.